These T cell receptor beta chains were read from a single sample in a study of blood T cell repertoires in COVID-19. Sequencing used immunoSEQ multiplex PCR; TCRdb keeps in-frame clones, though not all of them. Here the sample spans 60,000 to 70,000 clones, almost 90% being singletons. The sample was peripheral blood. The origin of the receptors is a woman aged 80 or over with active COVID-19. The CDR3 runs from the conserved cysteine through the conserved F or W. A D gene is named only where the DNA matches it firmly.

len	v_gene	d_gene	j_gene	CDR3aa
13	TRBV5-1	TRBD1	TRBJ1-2	CASSSGQGGGYTF
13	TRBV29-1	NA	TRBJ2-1	CSVSPGTYNEQFF
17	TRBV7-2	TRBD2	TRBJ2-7	CASSVLSGGASSYEQYF
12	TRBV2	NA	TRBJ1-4	CASSTGYEKLFF
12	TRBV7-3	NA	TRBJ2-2	CASSLSAGELFF
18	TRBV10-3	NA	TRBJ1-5	CAISESSGGGWDNQPQHF
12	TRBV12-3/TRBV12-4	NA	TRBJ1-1	CASSAGRGGAFF
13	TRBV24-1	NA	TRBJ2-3	CATSPQASYTQYF
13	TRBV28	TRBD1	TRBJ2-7	CASRTGPSYEQYF
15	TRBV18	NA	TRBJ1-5	CASSSGTGSNQPQHF
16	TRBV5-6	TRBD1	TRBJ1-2	CASSTGTADTSGGYTF
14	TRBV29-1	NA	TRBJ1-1	CSVEDQRQGGKAFF
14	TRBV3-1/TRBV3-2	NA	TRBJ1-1	CASSHKATNTEAFF
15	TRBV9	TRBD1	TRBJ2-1	CASSVMPGGYNEQFF
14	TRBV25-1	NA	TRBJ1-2	CASSEHSVAYGYTF
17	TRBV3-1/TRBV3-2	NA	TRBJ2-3	CASSQDPPGGGTDTQYF
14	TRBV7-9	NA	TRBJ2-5	CASSSRSGQETQYF
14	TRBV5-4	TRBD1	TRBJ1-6	CASSVDRDNSPLHF
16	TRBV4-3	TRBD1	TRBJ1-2	CASSQEGTGTLYGYTF
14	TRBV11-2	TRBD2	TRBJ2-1	CASREAGGYNEQFF
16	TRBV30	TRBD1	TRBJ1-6	CAWSVRGQGVSSPLHF
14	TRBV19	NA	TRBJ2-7	CASSPGHLSYEQYF
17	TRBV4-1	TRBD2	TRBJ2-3	CASSQYGLAGTADTQYF
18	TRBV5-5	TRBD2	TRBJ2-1	CASSGLAGGLSSYNEQFF
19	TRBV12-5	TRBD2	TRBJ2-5	CASGLVRDGRGALQETQYF
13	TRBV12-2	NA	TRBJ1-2	CASRLPALEGYTF
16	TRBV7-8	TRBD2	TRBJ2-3	CASSPGGAGGADTQYF
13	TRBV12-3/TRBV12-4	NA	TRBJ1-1	CASSFTREGEAFF
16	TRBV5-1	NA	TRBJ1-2	CASSYDGPARMYGYTF
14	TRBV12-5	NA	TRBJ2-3	CASGAPPHTDTQYF
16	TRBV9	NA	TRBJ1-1	CASSAKPPEINTEAFF
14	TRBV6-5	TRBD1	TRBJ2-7	CASSQRTGFDEQYF
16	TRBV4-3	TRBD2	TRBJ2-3	CASSQVIAGGQDTQYF
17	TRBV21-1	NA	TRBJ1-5	CASSVPRGDSSNQPQHF
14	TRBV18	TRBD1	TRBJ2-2	CASSLQTGSGELFF
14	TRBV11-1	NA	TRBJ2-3	CASSQGTNTDTQYF
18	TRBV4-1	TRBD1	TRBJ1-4	CASSQRTGGLATNEKLFF
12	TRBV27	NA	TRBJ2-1	CASGVGDNEQFF
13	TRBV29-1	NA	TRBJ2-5	CSVEMTDQETQYF
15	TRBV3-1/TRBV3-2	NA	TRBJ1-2	CASSQEALPNYGYTF
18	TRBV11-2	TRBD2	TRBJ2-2	CASSLGAGGPLATGELFF
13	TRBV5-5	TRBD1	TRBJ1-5	CASSWDRGQPQHF
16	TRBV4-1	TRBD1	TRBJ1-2	CASSPGGRQGFYGYTF
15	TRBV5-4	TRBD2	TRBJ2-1	CASSLPLAGGNEQFF
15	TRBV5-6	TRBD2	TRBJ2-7	CASSLLRTRGYEQYF
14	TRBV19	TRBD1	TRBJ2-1	CASSIGQGRDEQFF
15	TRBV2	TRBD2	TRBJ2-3	CACERSGGAKDTQYF
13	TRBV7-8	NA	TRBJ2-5	CASRNLASETQYF
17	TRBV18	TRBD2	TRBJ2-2	CASSPQGLAASTGELFF
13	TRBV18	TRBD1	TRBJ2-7	CASSLGQGYEQYF